In its sample, the clone carrying this T cell receptor beta chain was seen a few times. This CDR3 has 14 residues. The V gene's germline CDR1 is ENHRY and CDR2 SYGVKD. V lost 5 bases and J 7 bases, leaving 17 bases between the germline ends. The data stem from a study of blood T cells in healthy people across ages. Sample-barcoded 5' priming and a J-beta primer mix drove a second PCR of roughly 7 to 11 cycles. TCRdb used MiXCR to reprocess the 5' RACE reads, holding one entry per CDR3 protein. The sample lists 1.5 million to 2 million distinct CDR3 sequences, roughly 30% occurring once. The chain recombines TRBV10-3 with TRBJ1-2; D is ambiguous. Input material: blood. The receptor was derived from a woman under 40 in good health. CDR3 bases: TGTGCCATCAGTTCTTCCCTGGGGAACCGTGGCTACACCTTC. It codes for CAISSSLGNRGYTF.